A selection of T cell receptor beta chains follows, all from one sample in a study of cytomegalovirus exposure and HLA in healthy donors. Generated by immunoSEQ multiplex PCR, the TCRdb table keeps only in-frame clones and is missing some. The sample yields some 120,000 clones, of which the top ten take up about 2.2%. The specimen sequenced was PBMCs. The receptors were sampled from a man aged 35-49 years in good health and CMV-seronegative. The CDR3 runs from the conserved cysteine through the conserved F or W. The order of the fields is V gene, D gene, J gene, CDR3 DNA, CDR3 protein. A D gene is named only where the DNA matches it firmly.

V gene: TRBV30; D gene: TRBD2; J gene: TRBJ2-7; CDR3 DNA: TGTGCCTGGAGTGCTCTAGCGGGATACTACGAGCAGTACTTC; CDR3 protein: CAWSALAGYYEQYF
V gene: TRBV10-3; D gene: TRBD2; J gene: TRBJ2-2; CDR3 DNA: TGTGCCATCAGCCAGGGACTAGCGGGAGGATTGGGCGGGGAGCTGTTTTTT; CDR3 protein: CAISQGLAGGLGGELFF
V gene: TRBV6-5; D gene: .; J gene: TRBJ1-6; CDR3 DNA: TGTGCCAGCAAATACTCTATCGGACAGAATAATTCACCCCTCCACTTT; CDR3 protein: CASKYSIGQNNSPLHF
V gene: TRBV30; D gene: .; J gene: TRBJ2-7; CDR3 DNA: TGTGCCTGGAGTGTGCGCGGGACAGTCTCCTACGAGCAGTACTTC; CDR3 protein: CAWSVRGTVSYEQYF
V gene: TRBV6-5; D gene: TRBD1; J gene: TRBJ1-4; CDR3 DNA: TGTGCCAGCAGTTACCAACAGGGGAGTCGGGAAAAACTGTTTTTT; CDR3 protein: CASSYQQGSREKLFF
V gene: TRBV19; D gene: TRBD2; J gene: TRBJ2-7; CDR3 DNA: TGTGCCAGTAGTCTAAGAGGCGGGAGGGGATACGAGCAGTACTTC; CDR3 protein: CASSLRGGRGYEQYF
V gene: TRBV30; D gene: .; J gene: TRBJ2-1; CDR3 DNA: TGTGCCTGGAACAGGGCTACCTACAATGAGCAGTTCTTC; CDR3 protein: CAWNRATYNEQFF
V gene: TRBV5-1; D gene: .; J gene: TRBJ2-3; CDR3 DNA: TGCGCCAGCAGCTTGACAGGGTTCCGCACAGATACGCAGTATTTT; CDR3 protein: CASSLTGFRTDTQYF
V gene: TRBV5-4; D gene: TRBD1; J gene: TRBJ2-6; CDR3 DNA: TGTGCCAGCAGCTCGGGACAGCGATCTGGGGCCAACGTCCTGACTTTC; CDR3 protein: CASSSGQRSGANVLTF
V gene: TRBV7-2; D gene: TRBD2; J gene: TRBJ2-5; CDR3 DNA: TGTGCCAGCAGCTTAAGGCGGGGGTACCAAGAGACCCAGTACTTC; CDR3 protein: CASSLRRGYQETQYF
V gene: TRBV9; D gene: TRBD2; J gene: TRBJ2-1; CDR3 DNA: TGTGCCAGCAGCGTAGTCGGCGGGGGGTCCTACAATGAGCAGTTCTTC; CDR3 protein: CASSVVGGGSYNEQFF